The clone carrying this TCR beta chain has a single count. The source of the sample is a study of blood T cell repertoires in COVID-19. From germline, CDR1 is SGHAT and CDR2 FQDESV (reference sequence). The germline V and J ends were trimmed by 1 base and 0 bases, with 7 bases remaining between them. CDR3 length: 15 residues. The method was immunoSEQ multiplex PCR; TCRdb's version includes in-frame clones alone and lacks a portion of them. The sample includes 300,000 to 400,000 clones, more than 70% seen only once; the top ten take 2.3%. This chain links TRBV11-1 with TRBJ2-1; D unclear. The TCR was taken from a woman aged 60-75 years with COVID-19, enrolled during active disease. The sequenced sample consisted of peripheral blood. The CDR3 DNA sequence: TGTGCCAGCAGCTTAGAACAGAACTCCTACAATGAGCAGTTCTTC. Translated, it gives CASSLEQNSYNEQFF.